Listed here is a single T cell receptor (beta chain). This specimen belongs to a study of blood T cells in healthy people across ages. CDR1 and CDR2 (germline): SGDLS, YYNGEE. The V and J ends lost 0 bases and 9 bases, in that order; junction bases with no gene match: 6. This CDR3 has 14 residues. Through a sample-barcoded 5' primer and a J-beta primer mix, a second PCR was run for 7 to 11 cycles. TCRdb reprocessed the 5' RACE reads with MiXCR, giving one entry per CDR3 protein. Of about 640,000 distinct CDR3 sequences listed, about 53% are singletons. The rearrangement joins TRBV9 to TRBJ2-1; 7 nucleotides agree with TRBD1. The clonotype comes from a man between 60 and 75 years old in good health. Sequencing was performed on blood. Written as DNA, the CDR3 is TGTGCCAGCAGCGTAGAAGACAGGGCGATTGAGCAGTTCTTC. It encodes CASSVEDRAIEQFF.